Below are 23 T cell receptor beta chains sequenced from a single sample in a study of shared clonotypes between healthy human individuals. Sequencing was performed with immunoSEQ multiplex PCR; in TCRdb, only in-frame clones are kept and a portion is missing. The sample comprises a few million clones, about 92% of which are singletons, and over 0.12% rests with the top ten. Sequencing was performed on naive CD4+ T cells sorted from blood. Subset indicated: CD45RA+ positively selected. Source of these receptors: a man between 18 and 29 years old in good health.

The rearrangement links TRBV2 to TRBJ1-1; D remains unclear. CDR1 and CDR2 (germline): SNHLY, FYNNEI. With 5 bases removed from V and 8 bases from J, the gap between germline ends came to 9 bases. The CDR3 consists of 11 residues. CDR3 protein: CASSLRAEAFF. The CDR3, as DNA: TGTGCCAGCAGTCTCCGGGCCGAAGCTTTCTTT. Using reference TRBV2 and TRBJ1-1 for the parts outside the CDR3, the full variable domain is EPEVTQTPSHQVTQMGQEVILRCVPISNHLYFYWYRQILGQKVEFLVSFYNNEISEKSEIFDDQFSVERPDGSNFTLKIRSTKLEDSAMYFCASSLRAEAFFGQGTRLTVV.

J is TRBJ2-3 and V is TRBV6-1, with D possibly being TRBD2 (6 bases). The germline CDR1 and CDR2 sequences are MNHNS and SASEGT. This CDR3 comprises 14 residues. V lost 2 bases and J lost 4, with 10 bases in between. Written as DNA, the CDR3 is TGTGCCAGCAGTGAACGGGGGATCGCAGATACGCAGTATTTT. Translating gives CASSERGIADTQYF.

J is TRBJ1-5 and V is TRBV6-6, with D uncertain. In germline, CDR1 is MNHNY, CDR2 SVGAGI (reference sequence). The CDR3 loop spans 13 amino acids. Between the trimmed V and J ends, which lost 0 bases and 7 bases, there was a span of 7 bases. The CDR3 sequence is CASSYSIEQPQHF. The CDR3 DNA follows: TGTGCCAGCAGTTACTCGATCGAGCAGCCCCAGCATTTT.

Points on this clone: In the same sample, other DNA sequences code for this CDR3. The genes are TRBV5-1 and TRBJ2-5; 7 bases are a match to TRBD1. This CDR3 comprises 13 residues. Germline CDR1 is SGHRS and CDR2 is YFSETQ. The trim removed 8 bases at V and 1 base at J, leaving 5 bases unmatched. The CDR3, as DNA: TGCGCCAGTAGGACAGGATCCCAAGAGACCCAGTACTTC. Protein: CASRTGSQETQYF.

V usage is TRBV6-1 and J usage is TRBJ2-5; a possible D gene is TRBD1 (5 bases). Germline V gene sequence: CDR1 MNHNS, CDR2 SASEGT. Trimming shortened V by 6 bases and J by 2 bases, and 13 bases separated the two germline ends. CDR3 size: 14 residues. The CDR3 DNA follows: TGTGCCAGCAGATATGCAGGGTTACAAGAGACCCAGTACTTC. Encoded protein: CASRYAGLQETQYF.

The chain joins TRBV28 to TRBJ1-2, with 7 bases identical to TRBD1. CDR1 and CDR2 (germline): MDHEN, SYDVKM. J gave up 0 bases and V 4 bases, and 8 bases lay outside the gene matches. This CDR3 has 16 amino acids. The CDR3 DNA follows: TGTGCCAGCAGTTCGACTAGGGGGCGGACTAACTATGGCTACACCTTC. This gives the protein CASSSTRGRTNYGYTF.

The CDR3 protein is CSAGGENQAFF. DNA for the CDR3: TGCAGTGCAGGGGGGGAGAATCAAGCTTTCTTT. V is TRBV20-1 and J is TRBJ1-1; D may be TRBD1 (6 bases). The germline gives CDR1 DFQATT, CDR2 SNEGSKA (reference sequence). This CDR3 has 11 amino acids. V lost 6 bases and J 9 bases, leaving 14 bases between the germline ends.

Of note for this clone: A much larger clone is a single base away; this may be a read error. This chain links TRBV9 with TRBJ2-7; no reliable D call. The CDR3 runs to 12 residues. V was pared by 4 bases and J by 0 bases, with 5 bases between. Per the germline V gene, CDR1 is SGDLS and CDR2 is YYNGEE. The CDR3 sequence: CASSPSSYEQYF. The CDR3 DNA reads TGTGCCAGCAGCCCTAGCTCCTACGAGCAGTACTTC.

The chain is built from TRBV9 and TRBJ1-4; possibly TRBD1 for D (6 bases). The CDR3 spans 15 residues. Per germline, CDR1 SGDLS and CDR2 YYNGEE. Trimming shortened V by 4 bases and J by 7 bases, and 17 bases separated the two germline ends. DNA for the CDR3: TGTGCCAGCAGCACCTCAGGGGAACGCGGTGAAAAACTGTTTTTT. It translates to CASSTSGERGEKLFF.

In its sample, this clone was seen a few times. V and J are TRBV4-1 and TRBJ1-5; D not resolved. CDR1 is MGHRA and CDR2 is YSYEKL in the germline V gene. Trimming shortened V by 2 bases and J by 10 bases, and 15 bases separated the two germline ends. This CDR3 has 14 amino acids. The CDR3 here is CASSQSQDEVPQHF. CDR3 coding DNA: TGCGCCAGCAGCCAAAGTCAGGACGAAGTTCCCCAGCATTTT.

This rearrangement joins TRBV4-3 to TRBJ2-1; TRBD2 matches at 10 bases. V trimming: 2 bases; J trimming: 4 bases; junction bases outside the gene matches: 23. Germline CDR1 and CDR2: LGHNA and YSLEER. The CDR3 contains 22 residues. The CDR3 sequence: CASSQSRMGTSVLPPFYNEQFF. DNA of the CDR3: TGCGCCAGCAGCCAAAGTCGAATGGGGACTAGCGTCCTCCCTCCCTTTTACAATGAGCAGTTCTTC.

The chain is built from TRBV11-2 and TRBJ2-3; no clear D gene. CDR3 length equals 14 residues. Germline V gene sequence: CDR1 SGHAT, CDR2 FQNNGV. The ends were cut back, 0 bases at V and 3 bases at J, with 7 bases in the middle. CDR3 DNA: TGTGCCAGCAGCTTAGATCTACAAACAGATACGCAGTATTTT. Translation gives CASSLDLQTDTQYF.

This chain uses TRBV5-6 with TRBJ2-1; D is unresolved. The CDR3 spans 17 residues. The germline V gene encodes CDR1 SGHDT and CDR2 YYEEEE. Deletions cut 2 bases from V and 0 bases from J, with 15 bases between. The CDR3 DNA reads as TGTGCCAGCAGCTTAGTTGAATCTGCTAGCTCCTACAATGAGCAGTTCTTC. Protein: CASSLVESASSYNEQFF.

The chain employs TRBV21-1 and TRBJ2-3; the table assigns TRBD2, which was not confirmed against the DNA. TRBV21-1 is a recognized pseudogene. CDR3 length: 20 amino acids. The CDR3 protein is CASSSHPGVAGVFRTDTQYF. In DNA, the CDR3 is TGTGCCAGCAGCTCCCACCCCGGGGTAGCGGGAGTATTTCGCACAGATACGCAGTATTTT.

The rearrangement links TRBV5-1 to TRBJ2-7, with TRBD2 matching 12 bases. Germline CDR1 SGHRS, CDR2 YFSETQ. The CDR3 is made up of 16 amino acids. V shed 4 bases, J shed 2 bases, and the junction held 7 bases outside the gene matches. CDR3 nucleotide sequence: TGCGCCAGCAGCACCCTCACTAGCGGGGGGACCTACGAGCAGTACTTC. Protein sequence: CASSTLTSGGTYEQYF.

The rearrangement links TRBV5-1 to TRBJ2-7; TRBD1 is a possible D gene (5 bases). Trimming shortened V by 4 bases and J by 2 bases, and 16 bases separated the two germline ends. The CDR3 runs to 15 residues. Germline values: CDR1 SGHRS, CDR2 YFSETQ. CDR3 residues: CASSPWQGITYEQYF. DNA for the CDR3: TGCGCCAGCAGCCCCTGGCAGGGTATAACCTACGAGCAGTACTTC.

The chain couples TRBV30 to TRBJ1-3; 8 bases align to TRBD1. The V segment lost 8 bases and the J segment 0 bases; nucleotides outside the gene matches: 6. The CDR3 extends over 14 amino acids. Germline loops: CDR1 GTSNPN, CDR2 SVGIG (reference sequence). The CDR3 DNA is TGTGCCCACTCCGACAGGGGCTCTGGAAACACCATATATTTT. Its protein product is CAHSDRGSGNTIYF.

The V and J genes are TRBV2 and TRBJ1-4, with a possible D match to TRBD1 (6 bases). The CDR3 has 14 residues. From germline, CDR1 is SNHLY and CDR2 FYNNEI. V gave up 8 bases and J gave up 6 bases, with 16 bases separating them. The CDR3 nucleotides are TGTGCCAGCCTCACCCCGGGGGCGGATGAAAAACTGTTTTTT. It translates to CASLTPGADEKLFF.

The chain has TRBV30 and TRBJ1-5, with TRBD1 as a possible D gene (6 bases). V was cut by 1 base and J by 4 bases, with 14 bases left in between. From germline, CDR1 is GTSNPN and CDR2 SVGIG (reference sequence). The CDR3 has 15 amino acids. This CDR3 reads CAWSEGQGRNQPQHF. CDR3 nucleotides: TGTGCCTGGAGTGAAGGCCAGGGGCGGAATCAGCCCCAGCATTTT.

This rearrangement joins TRBV28 to TRBJ1-2; no definite D call. Trimming cost V 6 bases and J 4 bases, with 9 bases left between them. Germline loops: CDR1 MDHEN, CDR2 SYDVKM. CDR3 length: 12 amino acids. CDR3 amino acids: CASSQALYGYTF. The CDR3 bases are TGTGCCAGCAGCCAAGCCCTCTATGGCTACACCTTC.

The chain combines TRBV4-1 with TRBJ2-3; D call uncertain. This CDR3 has 18 amino acids. Germline V gene data show CDR1 as MGHRA and CDR2 as YSYEKL. The V gene lost 1 base and the J gene lost 1 base, with 18 bases spanning the gap. The CDR3 loop reads CASSQGPRAKWGTDTQYF. Here the CDR3 DNA reads TGCGCCAGCAGCCAAGGCCCCCGGGCCAAATGGGGCACAGATACGCAGTATTTT.

This sequence joins TRBV13 and TRBJ2-3; 11 bases fit TRBD2. Germline V gives CDR1 PRHDT, CDR2 FYEKMQ (reference sequence). Trimming removed 6 bases from V and 5 bases from J; junction bases left unmatched: 10. The CDR3 has 16 amino acids. For the CDR3, the DNA is TGTGCCAGCAGGCCATCACTAGCGGGAGAAAGAGATACGCAGTATTTT. Translated: CASRPSLAGERDTQYF.

About this clone itself: Other DNA sequences in this specimen translate into the identical CDR3. The rearrangement links TRBV9 to TRBJ2-3; no reliable D call. Deletions cut 3 bases from V and 0 bases from J, with 2 bases between. Germline V gene lookup returns CDR1 SGDLS and CDR2 YYNGEE. This CDR3 spans 12 amino acids. The CDR3 sequence is CASSASTDTQYF. The DNA for the CDR3 is TGTGCCAGCAGCGCCAGCACAGATACGCAGTATTTT.